The entry below describes one T cell receptor (beta chain). Its antigen is as yet unknown. This entry belongs to a study of PD-L1 blockade in urothelial cancer. Overall study context: The median T cell count in blood samples was 140,000 to 150,000.

Patients had urothelial carcinoma that was locally advanced or metastatic. Study-wide results and caveats: Having blood TCR clonality under the median before treatment predicted better survival.

V was pared by 6 bases and J by 7 bases, with 12 bases of the junction left unmatched. Germline CDR1 MDHEN, CDR2 SYDVKM. The CDR3 is 14 amino acids. The assay was immunoSEQ multiplex PCR, and TCRdb's table has in-frame clones only and misses some. The sample comprises 70,000 or so clones, roughly nine tenths of which are singletons, and 3% to 4% rests with the top ten. The sample here was PBMCs, taken around atezolizumab (anti-PD-L1) treatment. The V call is TRBV28, the J call TRBJ2-7; 7 positions agree with TRBD2. The sequence came from a man in his sixties with urothelial cancer. For the CDR3, the DNA is TGTGCCAGCAGCCCAGTGGGCGGGAGTTGGGAGCAGTACTTC. Amino acids: CASSPVGGSWEQYF.